The 13 T cell receptor beta chains presented below share a single source sample, sequenced in a study of cytotoxic CD8 clonotypes in ibrutinib-treated CLL. Clones were read by immunoSEQ multiplex PCR, and TCRdb kept only the in-frame ones, dropping some. The repertoire holds about 250,000 clones, with about three quarters as singletons. Specimen: PBMCs, collected after 24 months of ibrutinib treatment. These TCRs come from a human donor with chronic lymphocytic leukemia.

The chain employs TRBV7-9 and TRBJ1-2; unclear D gene. This CDR3 has 14 residues. The germline V gene has CDR1 SEHNR and CDR2 FQNEAQ (reference sequence). Trimming left V 0 bases short and J 0 bases short, with 5 bases between. The CDR3 is CASSLAGANYGYTF. CDR3 sequence (DNA): TGTGCCAGCAGCTTAGCGGGCGCTAACTATGGCTACACCTTC.

The chain uses TRBV30 and TRBJ1-5; D unresolved. CDR3 length: 15 residues. Germline values: CDR1 GTSNPN, CDR2 SVGIG (reference sequence). With 3 bases removed from V and 0 bases from J, the gap between germline ends came to 12 bases. The chain's CDR3 is CAWRARGYSNQPQHF. The CDR3, as DNA: TGTGCCTGGAGGGCAAGAGGGTATAGCAATCAGCCCCAGCATTTT.

Written as DNA, the CDR3 is TGTGCCAGCAGCTTAGCCCTTACAGGGCGGCAAGAGACCCAGTACTTC. Protein sequence: CASSLALTGRQETQYF. The chain links TRBV7-2 to TRBJ2-5, with D maybe TRBD1 (6 bases). CDR3 length: 16 residues. V shed 0 bases and J shed 2 bases, with 13 bases lying between them. The germline CDR1 and CDR2 sequences are SGHTA and FQGNSA.

The chain has TRBV4-1 and TRBJ1-4; 7 bases are a match to TRBD1. J lost 8 bases, V lost 0 bases, and 9 bases had no gene match. CDR1 is MGHRA, CDR2 YSYEKL, per germline. The CDR3 is 16 residues long. In nucleotides, the CDR3 is TGCGCCAGCAGCCAAGATCAGGGGGGTCTAGGGGAAAAACTGTTTTTT. This translates into CASSQDQGGLGEKLFF.

V is TRBV29-1 and J is TRBJ2-1, with no clear D. The CDR3 covers 13 residues. The germline V and J ends were trimmed by 4 bases and 4 bases, with 11 bases remaining between them. Germline lookup yields CDR1 SQVTM and CDR2 ANQGSEA. This CDR3 is CSVAPRVYNEQFF. CDR3 in DNA: TGCAGCGTTGCCCCCCGGGTATACAATGAGCAGTTCTTC.

The CDR3 region is CASSQPGTGLARAFF. For the CDR3, the DNA is TGTGCCAGCAGCCAGCCCGGGACAGGGCTCGCGAGAGCTTTCTTT. The chain joins TRBV14 to TRBJ1-1; 9 positions match TRBD1. CDR1 SGHDN and CDR2 FVKESK come from the germline V gene. V lost 3 bases, J lost 10 bases, and 12 bases stayed unmatched. The CDR3 runs to 15 residues.

The V call is TRBV5-1, the J call TRBJ2-6, with D tentatively TRBD2 (5 bases). The CDR3 extends over 17 amino acids. Trimming pared 0 bases from V and 4 bases from J, leaving 14 bases between. CDR1 SGHRS and CDR2 YFSETQ come from the germline V gene. The chain's CDR3 is CASSLGTRGSGANVLTF. The CDR3 nucleotides read TGCGCCAGCAGCTTGGGGACCCGGGGTTCAGGGGCCAACGTCCTGACTTTC.

This sequence joins TRBV7-9 and TRBJ2-7, with a weak D call TRBD1 (5 bases). The CDR3 extends over 13 amino acids. Per germline, CDR1 SEHNR and CDR2 FQNEAQ (reference sequence). V was cut by 2 bases and J by 5 bases, with 10 bases left in between. The chain's CDR3 is CASSLSGSNEQYF. The CDR3 DNA reads as TGTGCCAGCAGCTTATCAGGGTCTAACGAGCAGTACTTC.

V is TRBV5-1 and J is TRBJ2-7; D ambiguous. Germline CDR1 reads SGHRS; CDR2 reads YFSETQ. The CDR3 sequence is 14 residues long. The V end was cut by 0 bases, the J end by 5 bases, with 12 bases between. CDR3 residues: CASSLAIPLDEQYF. CDR3 DNA sequence: TGCGCCAGCAGCTTGGCTATACCACTCGACGAGCAGTACTTC.

Points on this clone: Other DNA sequences of this sample code for an identical CDR3. This chain uses TRBV11-2 with TRBJ2-7, with TRBD2 matching 9 bases. V lost 5 bases and J lost 4; bases outside the gene matches: 6. The CDR3 sequence is 14 residues long. The germline V gene encodes CDR1 SGHAT and CDR2 FQNNGV. CDR3 coding DNA: TGTGCCAGCAGCCCGGGGCTAGCGGGATACGAGCAGTACTTC. Translating gives CASSPGLAGYEQYF.

J is TRBJ2-5 and V is TRBV25-1; tentatively, D is TRBD1 (6 bases). Germline V gene lookup returns CDR1 MGHDK and CDR2 SYGVNS. Trimming took off 4 bases at V and 1 base at J, with 10 bases between the two ends. CDR3 length: 14 amino acids. CDR3 bases: TGTGCCAGCAGTGCGAGGACAGCCCAAGAGACCCAGTACTTC. This sequence encodes CASSARTAQETQYF. Filled out from reference TRBV25-1 and TRBJ2-5, the complete variable domain reads EADIYQTPRYLVIGTGKKITLECSQTMGHDKMYWYQQDPGMELHLIHYSYGVNSTEKGDLSSESTVSRIRTEHFPLTLESARPSHTSQYLCASSARTAQETQYFGPGTRLLVL.

The chain uses TRBV5-1 and TRBJ2-3; the match to TRBD1 covers 8 bases. V dropped 3 bases and J dropped 4; count of bases not matched to a gene: 10. The CDR3 length is 16 residues. Per the germline V gene, CDR1 is SGHRS and CDR2 is YFSETQ. The CDR3 reads CASSWGWDRRADTQYF. CDR3 nucleotides: TGCGCCAGCAGCTGGGGCTGGGACAGGAGAGCAGATACGCAGTATTTT.

V usage is TRBV27 and J usage is TRBJ1-3; a possible D gene is TRBD1 (5 bases). CDR3 length equals 15 residues. Germline lookup yields CDR1 MNHEY and CDR2 SMNVEV (reference sequence). V gave up 6 bases and J gave up 2 bases, with 14 bases separating them. CDR3 in amino acids: CASSTGSGPGNTIYF. DNA for the CDR3: TGTGCCAGCAGCACGGGTTCGGGACCTGGAAACACCATATATTTT.